This T cell receptor beta chain was observed in a study of blood T cell repertoires in COVID-19. At the level of the study: Both acute and convalescent COVID-19 samples were obtained from the United States, Italy and Spain. Nucleic acid was either cDNA or gDNA, and it came from T cells, B-cell-depleted T cells, or PBMCs.

The study drew participants aged roughly 18 to 89 years from fewer than 30 US areas. Data came from immunoSEQ multiplex PCR; TCRdb stores just in-frame clones and leaves some out. The table has 160,000 or so clones, approximately 84% seen once. The V end was cut by 4 bases, the J end by 3 bases, with 13 bases between. This CDR3 region has 15 residues. The germline CDR1 and CDR2 sequences are SNHLY and FYNNEI. This receptor was taken from a woman aged 40 to 49 with acute COVID-19. Input material: PBMCs or T cells enriched from blood (not recorded which). The V gene is TRBV2, the J gene TRBJ1-5, with D unresolved. CDR3 region: CASSVEGLDNQPQHF. The CDR3 bases are TGTGCCAGCAGTGTTGAGGGTCTCGACAATCAGCCCCAGCATTTT.